The 31 T cell receptor beta chains given below trace back to one sample, sequenced in a study of T cell changes during pregnancy in multiple sclerosis. Profiling relied on immunoSEQ multiplex PCR, and the TCRdb table lists in-frame clones only, not all of them. The sample gives about 40,000 clones, about 91% of which show up once; about 1.2% is in the top ten. Sample: CD4+ T cells from peripheral blood mononuclear cells, taken in the first trimester of pregnancy. The receptors derive from a female donor with multiple sclerosis, enrolled in a pregnancy study.

J is TRBJ2-5 and V is TRBV5-1; a weak D match, TRBD1 (6 bases). V lost 0 bases, J lost 5 bases, and 14 bases lay in between. This CDR3 has 15 residues. Germline-derived CDR1 and CDR2 are SGHRS and YFSETQ. The CDR3 loop reads CASSLAQGYWETQYF. In DNA, the CDR3 is TGCGCCAGCAGCTTGGCCCAGGGGTATTGGGAGACCCAGTACTTC. Full variable domain (missing parts from reference TRBV5-1 and TRBJ2-5): KAGVTQTPRYLIKTRGQQVTLSCSPISGHRSVSWYQQTPGQGLQFLFEYFSETQRNKGNFPGRFSGRQFSNSRSEMNVSTLELGDSALYLCASSLAQGYWETQYFGPGTRLLVL.

The chain joins TRBV21-1 to TRBJ2-3; whether TRBD1, the table's D call, matches the DNA was not checked. TRBV21-1 has pseudogene status. This CDR3 is built from 17 residues. CDR3 in amino acids: CASGKRQFQSSTDTQYF. The CDR3 bases are TGTGCCAGCGGAAAGCGACAGTTTCAGTCTAGCACAGATACGCAGTATTTT.

This chain uses TRBV28 with TRBJ1-2, with 7 bases identical to TRBD1. The CDR3 consists of 15 residues. The ends lost 3 bases at V and 7 bases at J; junction bases unmatched: 11. The germline CDR1 and CDR2 sequences are MDHEN and SYDVKM. In DNA form, the CDR3 reads TGTGCCAGCAGTTTTGTAGGGGGCGCGGGGAGTGGCTACACCTTC. It codes for CASSFVGGAGSGYTF.

This chain links TRBV2 with TRBJ2-7, with no clear D. The germline V and J ends were trimmed by 4 bases and 1 base, with 11 bases remaining between them. CDR1 and CDR2 from the germline V gene are SNHLY and FYNNEI. CDR3 length equals 14 residues. This CDR3 is CASSALQISYEQYF. The CDR3 DNA reads TGTGCCAGCAGTGCCCTACAGATATCCTACGAGCAGTACTTC.

The chain recombines TRBV7-6 with TRBJ2-7; D might be TRBD2 (5 bases). The germline V gene encodes CDR1 SGHVS and CDR2 FNYEAQ. This CDR3 is 13 amino acids long. V was clipped by 5 bases and J by 2 bases, with 10 bases between them. CDR3 DNA sequence: TGTGCCAGCAGCCCGGACTTTACCTACGAGCAGTACTTC. Translation: CASSPDFTYEQYF.

The CDR3 bases are TGTGCCAGCAGCAACCGGGGCACTGAAGCTTTCTTT. Translated: CASSNRGTEAFF. The chain employs TRBV6-6 and TRBJ1-1; D not resolved. The CDR3 length is 12 residues. Germline V lookup: CDR1 MNHNY, CDR2 SVGAGI (reference sequence). V dropped 6 bases and J dropped 4 bases, with 9 bases sitting between them.

The chain is built from TRBV5-1 and TRBJ2-1; TRBD2 matches 7 bases. The junction had 3 bases not matched to a gene; V was cut back by 0 bases and J by 3 bases. CDR1 is SGHRS, CDR2 YFSETQ, per germline. The CDR3 extends over 15 amino acids. CDR3 sequence (DNA): TGCGCCAGCAGCTTGGACGGGGGGAGCTACAATGAGCAGTTCTTC. Translated: CASSLDGGSYNEQFF.

The chain couples TRBV7-8 to TRBJ2-5; 7 bases match TRBD1. The CDR3 length is 15 residues. Germline V lookup: CDR1 SGHVS, CDR2 FQNEAQ. Trimming took 4 bases from V and 5 from J; bases not matched to a gene: 10. The CDR3 nucleotides are TGTGCCAGCAGCTCATACAGGGGAGAAGGCGAGACCCAGTACTTC. This codes for CASSSYRGEGETQYF.

The chain is built from TRBV28 and TRBJ2-7; 7 nucleotides align to TRBD1. Germline V gene lookup returns CDR1 MDHEN and CDR2 SYDVKM. J was trimmed by 4 bases and V by 9 bases; bases with no gene match: 21. The CDR3 loop spans 17 amino acids. CDR3 residues: CASRPRDRALGSYEQYF. DNA of the CDR3: TGTGCCAGTAGACCCCGCGACAGGGCACTGGGGTCGTACGAGCAGTACTTC.

The chain carries TRBV7-2 and TRBJ2-7; 14 bases fit TRBD2. The CDR3 extends over 16 amino acids. Per the germline V gene, CDR1 is SGHTA and CDR2 is FQGNSA. Trimming took 5 bases from V and 4 from J; bases not matched to a gene: 7. The CDR3 DNA is TGTGCCAGCAGCGAGTCCGGGACTAGCGGGAGATACGAGCAGTACTTC. This translates into CASSESGTSGRYEQYF. Full variable domain (remainder filled in from reference TRBV7-2 and TRBJ2-7): GAGVSQSPSNKVTEKGKDVELRCDPISGHTALYWYRQSLGQGLEFLIYFQGNSAPDKSGLPSDRFSAERTGGSVSTLTIQRTQQEDSAVYLCASSESGTSGRYEQYFGPGTRLTVT.

This clone was counted between two and nine times. The chain has TRBV7-3 and TRBJ2-1; tentatively, D is TRBD2 (5 bases). V lost 4 bases, J lost 5 bases, and 9 bases lay in between. The V gene's germline CDR1 is SGHTA and CDR2 FQGTGA. This CDR3 is 13 amino acids long. The CDR3 DNA is TGTGCCAGCAGCTCGGACTCGAACAATGAGCAGTTCTTC. Translation gives CASSSDSNNEQFF.

The chain recombines TRBV10-1 with TRBJ2-7, with 9 bases lining up with TRBD2. The CDR3 loop spans 15 amino acids. Germline V gene lookup returns CDR1 WNHNN and CDR2 SYGVQD (reference sequence). The V and J ends lost 3 bases and 4 bases, in that order; junction bases with no gene match: 7. This CDR3 reads CASSDPGTSSYEQYF. The CDR3 nucleotides read TGCGCCAGCAGTGACCCCGGGACTAGCTCTTACGAGCAGTACTTC.

The chain recombines TRBV6-4 with TRBJ2-2; TRBD2 aligns across 7 bases. Germline trimming cut 5 bases from V and 4 bases from J; bases unmatched to any gene: 7. Germline V gene sequence: CDR1 MRHNA, CDR2 SNTAGT. This CDR3 is built from 15 residues. CDR3 region: CASSPGGFGTGELFF. CDR3 DNA: TGTGCCAGCAGTCCCGGGGGGTTTGGCACCGGGGAGCTGTTTTTT.

This clone was found once. This sequence joins TRBV11-3 and TRBJ1-3; 8 nucleotides agree with TRBD1. Germline V gene data show CDR1 as SGHNT and CDR2 as YENEEA. Losses at the gene ends were 7 bases for V and 2 bases for J; bases not matched to a gene: 10. The CDR3 contains 16 residues. DNA of the CDR3: TGTGCCAGCAACAGCAGGGGGCATCCCCCTGGAAACACCATATATTTT. Its translation: CASNSRGHPPGNTIYF.

The rearrangement links TRBV7-2 to TRBJ1-1; 10 bases agree with TRBD1. The ends lost 5 bases at V and 4 bases at J; junction bases unmatched: 4. In germline, CDR1 is SGHTA, CDR2 FQGNSA. This CDR3 contains 14 residues. CDR3 DNA: TGTGCCAGCAGCCGAGGACAGGGGGGCACTGAAGCTTTCTTT. Translated: CASSRGQGGTEAFF.

This sequence joins TRBV6-4 and TRBJ2-6; D unclear. V lost 3 bases and J lost 0, with 6 bases in between. CDR3 length: 15 residues. Germline CDR1 is MRHNA and CDR2 is SNTAGT. The CDR3 protein is CASSEHNSGANVLTF. In nucleotides, the CDR3 is TGTGCCAGCAGTGAACACAACTCTGGGGCCAACGTCCTGACTTTC.

The chain uses TRBV27 and TRBJ2-2; 7 bases fit TRBD2. Unmatched junction bases numbered 12, after V lost 6 bases and J lost 5 bases. The CDR3 loop spans 16 amino acids. The germline V gene has CDR1 MNHEY and CDR2 SMNVEV (reference sequence). The CDR3 loop reads CASSNLAGVGTGELFF. DNA for the CDR3: TGTGCCAGCAGCAACCTCGCGGGAGTGGGTACCGGGGAGCTGTTTTTT.

The chain recombines TRBV7-9 with TRBJ2-5, with 8 positions matching TRBD1. This CDR3 contains 13 residues. Germline V gene lookup returns CDR1 SEHNR and CDR2 FQNEAQ (reference sequence). After removal of 8 bases from V and 5 bases from J, the junction contained 7 bases not matched to a gene. The CDR3 here is CASLVSGGETQYF. Written as DNA, the CDR3 is TGTGCCAGCTTAGTTTCAGGGGGCGAGACCCAGTACTTC.

V is TRBV28 and J is TRBJ1-2; D remains ambiguous. Trimming removed 6 bases at V and 0 bases at J, with 11 bases between. CDR1 and CDR2 from the germline V gene are MDHEN and SYDVKM. The CDR3 is made up of 14 amino acids. CDR3 DNA sequence: TGTGCCAGCAGGGGCTTCGGCTCTAACTATGGCTACACCTTC. Protein product: CASRGFGSNYGYTF.

The chain combines TRBV10-3 with TRBJ1-1; 7 bases fit TRBD1. Germline V gives CDR1 ENHRY, CDR2 SYGVKD. The V and J ends lost 6 bases and 3 bases, in that order; junction bases with no gene match: 4. The CDR3 runs to 13 residues. CDR3: CAIRPDRDTEAFF. CDR3 DNA sequence: TGTGCCATCAGACCCGACAGGGACACTGAAGCTTTCTTT.

J is TRBJ2-3 and V is TRBV5-1; perhaps TRBD1 as D (7 bases). The V end was cut by 7 bases, the J end by 5 bases, with 11 bases between. The germline V gene has CDR1 SGHRS and CDR2 YFSETQ. This CDR3 contains 12 residues. The CDR3 spells CASQGGGDTQYF. The CDR3 DNA reads as TGCGCCAGCCAGGGGGGTGGAGATACGCAGTATTTT.

This clone appeared once. This rearrangement joins TRBV19 to TRBJ1-5, with 9 positions matching TRBD1. Trimming took 3 bases from V and 5 from J; bases not matched to a gene: 5. This CDR3 spans 15 amino acids. CDR1 and CDR2 from the germline V gene are LNHDA and SQIVND (reference sequence). CDR3 protein: CASSIGTGGHQPQHF. The CDR3 DNA reads as TGTGCCAGTAGTATCGGCACAGGGGGCCATCAGCCCCAGCATTTT.

In nucleotides, the CDR3 is TGTGCCTGGAGTGTCAGGACAGGGACCTACGAGCAGTACTTC. Protein: CAWSVRTGTYEQYF. This chain uses TRBV30 with TRBJ2-7; 8 positions agree with TRBD1. There are 14 residues in the CDR3. Per the germline V gene, CDR1 is GTSNPN and CDR2 is SVGIG (reference sequence). The V segment lost 0 bases and the J segment 2 bases; nucleotides outside the gene matches: 3.

The CDR3 DNA sequence: TGTGCCATCAGTGGGGACAGGGACAATAACTATGGCTACACCTTC. Its translation is CAISGDRDNNYGYTF. The chain couples TRBV10-3 to TRBJ1-2; 9 positions agree with TRBD1. The trim removed 4 bases at V and 1 base at J, leaving 4 bases unmatched. The germline V gene has CDR1 ENHRY and CDR2 SYGVKD. The CDR3 is made up of 15 amino acids.

J is TRBJ2-5 and V is TRBV11-3; 7 bases map to TRBD2. The CDR3 totals 15 residues. The V segment lost 1 base and the J segment 5 bases; nucleotides outside the gene matches: 7. Germline CDR1 and CDR2: SGHNT and YENEEA. CDR3 in DNA: TGTGCCAGCAGCTTAGGGGGAGGGATTGGGGAGACCCAGTACTTC. This encodes CASSLGGGIGETQYF.

This chain uses TRBV7-8 with TRBJ1-1; 7 bases are shared with TRBD1. CDR1 is SGHVS, CDR2 FQNEAQ, per germline. Trimming removed 8 bases from V and 4 bases from J; junction bases left unmatched: 16. This CDR3 is built from 16 residues. As DNA, the CDR3 is TGTGCCAGCGGACGGAAAAGGGACAGTGGGTCCACTGAAGCTTTCTTT. Translated: CASGRKRDSGSTEAFF.

The chain joins TRBV6-5 to TRBJ2-7; D perhaps matches TRBD2 (6 bases). The V gene lost 4 bases and the J gene lost 3 bases, with 13 bases spanning the gap. Germline V gives CDR1 MNHEY, CDR2 SVGAGI. CDR3 size: 14 residues. The CDR3 protein is CASSSPTRGYEQYF. The CDR3 DNA sequence: TGTGCCAGCAGTTCCCCGACTAGGGGCTACGAGCAGTACTTC.

The chain links TRBV11-2 to TRBJ2-1; D not certain. This CDR3 has 15 amino acids. In germline, CDR1 is SGHAT, CDR2 FQNNGV. V lost 1 base and J lost 5, with 12 bases in between. CDR3 nucleotide sequence: TGTGCCAGCAGCTTAGGTCAAATAGAACACAATGAGCAGTTCTTC. This translates into CASSLGQIEHNEQFF.

The rearrangement joins TRBV6-1 to TRBJ1-1, with TRBD1 matching over 7 bases. The CDR3 covers 13 residues. CDR1 is MNHNS, CDR2 SASEGT, per germline. V shed 6 bases, J shed 1 base, and the junction held 2 bases outside the gene matches. CDR3: CASRGQRNTEAFF. CDR3 bases: TGTGCCAGCAGGGGACAGAGGAACACTGAAGCTTTCTTT.

This chain links TRBV19 with TRBJ1-5; perhaps TRBD1 as D (6 bases). V was shortened by 3 bases and J by 5 bases, with 14 bases between the two germline ends. Per germline, CDR1 LNHDA and CDR2 SQIVND (reference sequence). CDR3 length: 15 residues. The CDR3 reads CASSMGGGSYQPQHF. The CDR3 DNA sequence: TGTGCCAGTAGTATGGGGGGGGGCTCTTATCAGCCCCAGCATTTT.

The rearrangement joins TRBV19 to TRBJ2-7; 9 bases fit TRBD2. CDR1 and CDR2 from the germline V gene are LNHDA and SQIVND (reference sequence). There are 15 residues in the CDR3. V was pared by 7 bases and J by 0 bases, with 7 bases of the junction left unmatched. In nucleotides, the CDR3 is TGTGCCAGTACTAGGAGTAGCGGGAGCTCCTACGAGCAGTACTTC. It is translated as CASTRSSGSSYEQYF.